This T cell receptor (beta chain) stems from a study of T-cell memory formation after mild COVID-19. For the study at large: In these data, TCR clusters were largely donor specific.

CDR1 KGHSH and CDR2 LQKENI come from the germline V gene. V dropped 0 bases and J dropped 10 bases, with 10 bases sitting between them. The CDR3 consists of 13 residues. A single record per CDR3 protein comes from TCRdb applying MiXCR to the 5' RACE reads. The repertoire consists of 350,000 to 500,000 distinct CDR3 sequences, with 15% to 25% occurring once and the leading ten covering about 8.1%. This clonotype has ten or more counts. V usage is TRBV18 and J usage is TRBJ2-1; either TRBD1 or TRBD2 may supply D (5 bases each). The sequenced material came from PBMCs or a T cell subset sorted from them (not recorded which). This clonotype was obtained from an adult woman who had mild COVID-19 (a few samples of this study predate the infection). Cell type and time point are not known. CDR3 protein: CASSPPGVGEQFF. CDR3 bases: TGTGCCAGCTCACCACCGGGGGTCGGGGAGCAGTTCTTC.